Listed below are T cell receptor beta chains from one sample, sequenced in a study of shared clonotypes between healthy human individuals. The data were produced by immunoSEQ multiplex PCR, yet TCRdb's version contains in-frame clones alone and is incomplete. Here the sample spans about 1,900,000 clones, roughly 95% being singletons. Specimen: naive CD8+ T cells sorted from blood. The receptors derive from a man between 18 and 29 years old in good health. Each CDR3 is given with its conserved first and last residue. Fields, in order: CDR3 DNA, CDR3 protein, J gene, D gene, V gene, clone size. The D gene is left open where the match is weak. Rows may omit the clone size; those that give it use once, few, many or a size class.

CDR3 DNA: TGTGCCAGCAGCTTCGGGACGGACCCTTGGGCTAACACAGATACGCAGTATTTT; CDR3 protein: CASSFGTDPWANTDTQYF; J gene: TRBJ2-3; D gene: NA; V gene: TRBV5-6; clone size: NA
CDR3 DNA: TGTGCCACCGAGGACAGGTACACAGATACGCAGTATTTT; CDR3 protein: CATEDRYTDTQYF; J gene: TRBJ2-3; D gene: TRBD1; V gene: TRBV10-3; clone size: NA
CDR3 DNA: TGTGCCAGCAGTTACTCGACTAGCGGGGGGAGCGAGCAGTACTTC; CDR3 protein: CASSYSTSGGSEQYF; J gene: TRBJ2-7; D gene: TRBD2; V gene: TRBV6-5; clone size: NA
CDR3 DNA: TGTGCCAGCACCACCCCATACGAGCAGTACTTC; CDR3 protein: CASTTPYEQYF; J gene: TRBJ2-7; D gene: NA; V gene: TRBV6-5; clone size: NA
CDR3 DNA: TGTGCCAGCAGTTTGGACTTGGAGACCCAGTACTTC; CDR3 protein: CASSLDLETQYF; J gene: TRBJ2-5; D gene: NA; V gene: TRBV28; clone size: NA
CDR3 DNA: TGCGCCAGCAGCCAAAGCTGGTCTGTTAATGAAAAACTGTTTTTT; CDR3 protein: CASSQSWSVNEKLFF; J gene: TRBJ1-4; D gene: NA; V gene: TRBV4-3; clone size: NA
CDR3 DNA: TGTGCCAGCAGTCTGATAGCGGGAGGGGACAATGAGCAGTTCTTC; CDR3 protein: CASSLIAGGDNEQFF; J gene: TRBJ2-1; D gene: TRBD2; V gene: TRBV27; clone size: NA
CDR3 DNA: TGCAGCGTTACCGGGACTAGCGGGAGTCGGAGCTCCTACGAGCAGTACTTC; CDR3 protein: CSVTGTSGSRSSYEQYF; J gene: TRBJ2-7; D gene: TRBD2; V gene: TRBV29-1; clone size: once
CDR3 DNA: TGTGCCAGCAGAAGAGAGAGAGGGGGATCCTACGAGCAGTACTTC; CDR3 protein: CASRRERGGSYEQYF; J gene: TRBJ2-7; D gene: NA; V gene: TRBV6-6; clone size: NA
CDR3 DNA: TGTGCCTGGAGTGAGGGACCAGCGAGTCAGCCCCAGCATTTT; CDR3 protein: CAWSEGPASQPQHF; J gene: TRBJ1-5; D gene: NA; V gene: TRBV30; clone size: NA
CDR3 DNA: TGTGCCAGCAGCTTAGGACAGGGCTCGATCTACGAGCAGTACTTC; CDR3 protein: CASSLGQGSIYEQYF; J gene: TRBJ2-7; D gene: TRBD1; V gene: TRBV7-9; clone size: NA
CDR3 DNA: TGTGCCAGCTCACTCGGAGCTTATTCACCCCTCCACTTT; CDR3 protein: CASSLGAYSPLHF; J gene: TRBJ1-6; D gene: NA; V gene: TRBV18; clone size: few
CDR3 DNA: TGTGCCAGCAGTTTATTGGGGGTTGGCGAACAATGGGAAGCTTTCTTT; CDR3 protein: CASSLLGVGEQWEAFF; J gene: TRBJ1-1; D gene: NA; V gene: TRBV27; clone size: once
CDR3 DNA: TGTGCCAGCAGTTTATCTTCCGCGACCAAGGGACATACTGAAGCTTTCTTT; CDR3 protein: CASSLSSATKGHTEAFF; J gene: TRBJ1-1; D gene: NA; V gene: TRBV27; clone size: NA
CDR3 DNA: TGCGCCAGCAGCGTCGGACTCGGGACAGGGCCCTACGAGCAGTACTTC; CDR3 protein: CASSVGLGTGPYEQYF; J gene: TRBJ2-7; D gene: TRBD1; V gene: TRBV5-1; clone size: NA
CDR3 DNA: TGCGCCAGCAGCTTGGCCAGCGGGATAGATTACGAGCAGTACTTC; CDR3 protein: CASSLASGIDYEQYF; J gene: TRBJ2-7; D gene: TRBD2; V gene: TRBV5-1; clone size: NA
CDR3 DNA: TGTGCCAGCAAGACAGGGAACACTGAAGCTTTCTTT; CDR3 protein: CASKTGNTEAFF; J gene: TRBJ1-1; D gene: NA; V gene: TRBV19; clone size: NA
CDR3 DNA: TGTGCCAGCAGCGTAGCTAGCGGGATAGGTGAGCAGTTCTTC; CDR3 protein: CASSVASGIGEQFF; J gene: TRBJ2-1; D gene: TRBD2; V gene: TRBV9; clone size: NA
CDR3 DNA: TGCGCCAGCAGCTTGGCCTATAACATCGACTACGAGCAGTACTTC; CDR3 protein: CASSLAYNIDYEQYF; J gene: TRBJ2-7; D gene: NA; V gene: TRBV5-1; clone size: NA
CDR3 DNA: TGTGCCAGCAGTTTAAGCTCCTATAATTCACCCCTCCACTTT; CDR3 protein: CASSLSSYNSPLHF; J gene: TRBJ1-6; D gene: NA; V gene: TRBV28; clone size: NA
CDR3 DNA: TGCGCCAGCTCCCGACCCGGACAGCTTGTCACAGATACGCAGTATTTT; CDR3 protein: CASSRPGQLVTDTQYF; J gene: TRBJ2-3; D gene: NA; V gene: TRBV5-1; clone size: NA
CDR3 DNA: TGCGCCAGCAGGACCGGGACAGCAGCTACCTACGAGCAGTACTTC; CDR3 protein: CASRTGTAATYEQYF; J gene: TRBJ2-7; D gene: TRBD1; V gene: TRBV5-1; clone size: NA
CDR3 DNA: TGTGCCAGCAGCGTAGGACTCCCCCGGATTGGCTCCTACAATGAGCAGTTCTTC; CDR3 protein: CASSVGLPRIGSYNEQFF; J gene: TRBJ2-1; D gene: NA; V gene: TRBV9; clone size: NA
CDR3 DNA: TGTGCCAGCACTGACAGTCCCTGGACCGGGGAGCTGTTTTTT; CDR3 protein: CASTDSPWTGELFF; J gene: TRBJ2-2; D gene: NA; V gene: TRBV27; clone size: NA
CDR3 DNA: TGTGCCAGCAACAAAGCAAGCGGGTATTTCTGCGAGCAGTACTTC; CDR3 protein: CASNKASGYFCEQYF; J gene: TRBJ2-7; D gene: NA; V gene: TRBV6-4; clone size: NA
CDR3 DNA: TGTGCCAGCAGTTTATCCAGGGGAGGCACAGATACGCAGTATTTT; CDR3 protein: CASSLSRGGTDTQYF; J gene: TRBJ2-3; D gene: NA; V gene: TRBV28; clone size: NA
CDR3 DNA: TGTGCTAGTGGTGCCGGACAGGGCGCAGATACGCAGTATTTT; CDR3 protein: CASGAGQGADTQYF; J gene: TRBJ2-3; D gene: TRBD1; V gene: TRBV12-5; clone size: NA
CDR3 DNA: TGTGCCAGCAGCTTAGGACGGCCGTCGAGCTCCTATAATTCACCCCTCCACTTT; CDR3 protein: CASSLGRPSSSYNSPLHF; J gene: TRBJ1-6; D gene: NA; V gene: TRBV11-3; clone size: NA
CDR3 DNA: TGTGCCAGCAGTGAAGAGGGTCGGGGGATTGAGTATGGCTACACCTTC; CDR3 protein: CASSEEGRGIEYGYTF; J gene: TRBJ1-2; D gene: NA; V gene: TRBV6-1; clone size: NA
CDR3 DNA: TGTGCCAGCAGCTTAACGGGGGGGCATGAGCAGTTCTTC; CDR3 protein: CASSLTGGHEQFF; J gene: TRBJ2-1; D gene: TRBD2; V gene: TRBV7-2; clone size: NA
CDR3 DNA: TGTGCCAGCAGACCCGGCCCTGACAGGACTTGGACTGAAGCTTTCTTT; CDR3 protein: CASRPGPDRTWTEAFF; J gene: TRBJ1-1; D gene: NA; V gene: TRBV7-9; clone size: NA
CDR3 DNA: TGTGCCAGCAGCGTGGGACGGTCCTCAACGGGCTACACCTTC; CDR3 protein: CASSVGRSSTGYTF; J gene: TRBJ1-2; D gene: NA; V gene: TRBV5-4; clone size: NA